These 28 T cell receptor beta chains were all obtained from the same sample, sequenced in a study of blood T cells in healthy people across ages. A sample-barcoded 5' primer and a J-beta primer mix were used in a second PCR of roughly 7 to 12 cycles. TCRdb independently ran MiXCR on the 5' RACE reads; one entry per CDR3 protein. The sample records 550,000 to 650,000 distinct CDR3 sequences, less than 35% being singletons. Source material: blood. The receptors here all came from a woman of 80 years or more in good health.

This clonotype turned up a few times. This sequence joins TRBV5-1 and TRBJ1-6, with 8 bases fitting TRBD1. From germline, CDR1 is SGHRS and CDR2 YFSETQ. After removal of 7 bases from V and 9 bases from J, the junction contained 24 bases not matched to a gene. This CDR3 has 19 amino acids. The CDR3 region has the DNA TGCGCCAGCGGGGACAAATCGGGACAGGAGAAACTAATAGGTTCACCCCTCCACTTT. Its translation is CASGDKSGQEKLIGSPLHF.

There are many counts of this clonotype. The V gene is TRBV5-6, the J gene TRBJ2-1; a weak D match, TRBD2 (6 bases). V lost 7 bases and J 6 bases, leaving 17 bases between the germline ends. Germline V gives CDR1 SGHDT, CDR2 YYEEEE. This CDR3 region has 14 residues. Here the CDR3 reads CASGRGPFSNEQFF. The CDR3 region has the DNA TGTGCCAGCGGGCGGGGCCCGTTTAGCAATGAGCAGTTCTTC.

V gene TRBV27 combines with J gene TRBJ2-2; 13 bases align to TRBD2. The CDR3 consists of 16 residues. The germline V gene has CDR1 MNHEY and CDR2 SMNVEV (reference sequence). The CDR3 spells CVTKIRTSGGAGELFF. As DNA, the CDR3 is TGTGTCACCAAAATCCGCACTAGCGGGGGGGCCGGGGAGCTGTTTTTT.

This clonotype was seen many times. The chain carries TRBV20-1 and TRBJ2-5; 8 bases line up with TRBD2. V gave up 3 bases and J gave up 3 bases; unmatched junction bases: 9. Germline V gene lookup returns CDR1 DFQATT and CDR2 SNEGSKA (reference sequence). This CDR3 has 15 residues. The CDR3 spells CSAREPGLVKETQYF. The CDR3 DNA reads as TGCAGTGCTAGGGAGCCGGGACTAGTAAAAGAGACCCAGTACTTC.

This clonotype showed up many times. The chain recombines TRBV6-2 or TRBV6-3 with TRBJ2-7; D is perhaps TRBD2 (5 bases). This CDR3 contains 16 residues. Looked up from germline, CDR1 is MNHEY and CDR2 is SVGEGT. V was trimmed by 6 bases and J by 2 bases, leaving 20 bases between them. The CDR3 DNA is TGTGCCAGCAGATCACAACGGGATACCGTGGCCTACGAGCAGTACTTC. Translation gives CASRSQRDTVAYEQYF.

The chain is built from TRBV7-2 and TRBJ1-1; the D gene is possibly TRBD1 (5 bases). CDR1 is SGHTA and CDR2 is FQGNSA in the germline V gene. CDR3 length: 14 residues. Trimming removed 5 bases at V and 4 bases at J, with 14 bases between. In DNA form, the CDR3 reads TGTGCCAGCAGCCAGTGGGGGGAGAGCACTGAAGCTTTCTTT. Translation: CASSQWGESTEAFF.

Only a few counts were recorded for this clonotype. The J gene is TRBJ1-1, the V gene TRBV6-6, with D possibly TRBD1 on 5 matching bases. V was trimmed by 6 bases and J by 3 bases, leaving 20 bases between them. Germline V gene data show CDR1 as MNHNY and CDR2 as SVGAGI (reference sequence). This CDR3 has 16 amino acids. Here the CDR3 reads CASSNTWGSGDTEAFF. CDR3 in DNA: TGTGCCAGCAGCAACACCTGGGGGAGTGGGGACACTGAAGCTTTCTTT.

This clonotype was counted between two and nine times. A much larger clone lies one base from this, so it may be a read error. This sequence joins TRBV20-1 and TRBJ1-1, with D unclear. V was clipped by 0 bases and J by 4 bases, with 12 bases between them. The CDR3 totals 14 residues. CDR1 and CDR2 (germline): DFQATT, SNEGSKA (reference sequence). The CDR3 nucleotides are TGCAGTGCTAGAGAGCAGTCAAGGAGCACTGAAGCTTTCTTT. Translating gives CSAREQSRSTEAFF.

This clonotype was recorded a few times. CDR3 region: CAIRGSGQSQGYTF. DNA of the CDR3: TGTGCCATCAGAGGGTCGGGGCAAAGTCAGGGCTACACCTTC. The J gene is TRBJ1-2, the V gene TRBV10-3; TRBD1 is a possible D gene (5 bases). V shed 6 bases and J shed 8 bases, with 19 bases lying between them. CDR3 length equals 14 residues. CDR1 and CDR2 from the germline V gene are ENHRY and SYGVKD.

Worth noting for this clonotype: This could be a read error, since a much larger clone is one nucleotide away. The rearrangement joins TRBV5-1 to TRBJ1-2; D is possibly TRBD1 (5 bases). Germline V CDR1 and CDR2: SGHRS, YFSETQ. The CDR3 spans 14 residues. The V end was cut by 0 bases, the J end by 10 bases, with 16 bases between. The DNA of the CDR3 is TGCGCCAGCAGCTTGGATGGGGGGTTCAATGACTACACCTTC. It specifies CASSLDGGFNDYTF.

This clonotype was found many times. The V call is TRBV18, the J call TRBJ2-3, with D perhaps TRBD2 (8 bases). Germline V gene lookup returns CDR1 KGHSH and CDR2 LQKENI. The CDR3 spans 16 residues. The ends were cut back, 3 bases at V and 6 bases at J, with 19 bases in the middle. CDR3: CASSPIGRGLSDTQYF. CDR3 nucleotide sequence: TGTGCCAGCTCACCGATCGGGAGGGGGCTATCCGATACGCAGTATTTT. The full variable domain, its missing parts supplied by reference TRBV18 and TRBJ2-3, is NAGVMQNPRHLVRRRGQEARLRCSPMKGHSHVYWYRQLPEEGLKFMVYLQKENIIDESGMPKERFSAEFPKEGPSILRIQQVVRGDSAAYFCASSPIGRGLSDTQYFGPGTRLTVL.

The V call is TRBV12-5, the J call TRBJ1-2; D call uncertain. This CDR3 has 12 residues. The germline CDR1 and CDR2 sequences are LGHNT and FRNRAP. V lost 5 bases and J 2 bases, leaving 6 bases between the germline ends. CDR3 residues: CASGHSNYGYTF. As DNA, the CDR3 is TGTGCTAGTGGTCACTCGAACTATGGCTACACCTTC.

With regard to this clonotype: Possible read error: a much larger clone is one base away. In DNA, the CDR3 is TGTGCCAGCAGTTGGGGACAGGCCCTCTATGGCTACACCTTC. This translates into CASSWGQALYGYTF. The chain employs TRBV6-6 and TRBJ1-2; TRBD1 matches 8 bases. In germline, CDR1 is MNHNY, CDR2 SVGAGI (reference sequence). V gave up 4 bases and J gave up 4 bases; unmatched junction bases: 5. The CDR3 runs 14 residues.

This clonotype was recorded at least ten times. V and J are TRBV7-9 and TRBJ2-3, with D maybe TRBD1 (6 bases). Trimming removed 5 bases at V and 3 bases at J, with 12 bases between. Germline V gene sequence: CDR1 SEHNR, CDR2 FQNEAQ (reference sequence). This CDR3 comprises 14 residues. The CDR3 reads CASSSDRRTDTQYF. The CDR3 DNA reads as TGTGCCAGCAGCAGTGACAGGAGAACAGATACGCAGTATTTT.

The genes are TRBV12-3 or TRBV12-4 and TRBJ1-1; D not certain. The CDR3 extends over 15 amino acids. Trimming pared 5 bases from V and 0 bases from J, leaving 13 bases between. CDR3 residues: CASSPLAPVNTEAFF. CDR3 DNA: TGTGCCAGCAGTCCCCTCGCTCCGGTGAACACTGAAGCTTTCTTT.

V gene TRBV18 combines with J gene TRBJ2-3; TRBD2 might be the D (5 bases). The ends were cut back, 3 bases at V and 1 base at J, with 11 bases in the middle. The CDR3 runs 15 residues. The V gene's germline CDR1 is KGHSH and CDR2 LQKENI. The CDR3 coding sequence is TGTGCCAGCTCACCGGGCCACGGGGGCACAGATACGCAGTATTTT. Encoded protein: CASSPGHGGTDTQYF.

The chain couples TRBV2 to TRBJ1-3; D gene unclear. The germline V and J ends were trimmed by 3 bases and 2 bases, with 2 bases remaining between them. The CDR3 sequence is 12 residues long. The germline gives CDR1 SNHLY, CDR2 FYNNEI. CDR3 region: CASSETGNTIYF. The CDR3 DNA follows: TGTGCCAGCAGTGAGACTGGAAACACCATATATTTT.

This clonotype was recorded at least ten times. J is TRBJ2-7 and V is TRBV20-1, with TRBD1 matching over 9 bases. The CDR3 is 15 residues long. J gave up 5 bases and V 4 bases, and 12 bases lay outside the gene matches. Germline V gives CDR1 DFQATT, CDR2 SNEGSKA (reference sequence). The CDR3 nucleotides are TGCAGTGCTACGTCGGGACAGGGAGCAATCGACGAGCAGTACTTC. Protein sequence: CSATSGQGAIDEQYF.

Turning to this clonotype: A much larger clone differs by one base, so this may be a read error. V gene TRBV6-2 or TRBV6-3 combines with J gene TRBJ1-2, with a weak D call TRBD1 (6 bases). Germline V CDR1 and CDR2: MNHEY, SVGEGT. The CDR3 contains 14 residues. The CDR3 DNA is TGTGCCAGCGGTTATGGAGCCCAACAGGGTGGCTACACCTTC. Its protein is CASGYGAQQGGYTF.

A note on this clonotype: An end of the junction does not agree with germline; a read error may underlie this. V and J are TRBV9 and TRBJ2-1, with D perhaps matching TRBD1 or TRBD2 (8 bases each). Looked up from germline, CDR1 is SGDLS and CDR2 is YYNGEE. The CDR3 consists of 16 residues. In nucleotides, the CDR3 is TGTGCCAGAAGCGGGGGATATGGACAGGGCACCTACGAGCAGTTCTTC. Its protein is CARSGGYGQGTYEQFF.

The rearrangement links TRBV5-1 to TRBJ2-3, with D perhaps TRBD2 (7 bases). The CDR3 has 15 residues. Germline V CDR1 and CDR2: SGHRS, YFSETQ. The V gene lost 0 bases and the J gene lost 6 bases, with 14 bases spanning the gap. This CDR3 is CASSLVSSGQDTQYF. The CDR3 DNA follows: TGCGCCAGCAGCTTGGTGTCTAGCGGACAGGATACGCAGTATTTT.

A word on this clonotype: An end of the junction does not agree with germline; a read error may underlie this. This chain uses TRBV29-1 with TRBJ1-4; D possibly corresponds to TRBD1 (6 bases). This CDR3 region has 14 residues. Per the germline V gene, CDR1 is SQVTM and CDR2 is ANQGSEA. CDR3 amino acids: CSVDIGGRGEKPFF. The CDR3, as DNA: TGCAGCGTTGATATTGGGGGGCGCGGTGAAAAACCGTTTTTT. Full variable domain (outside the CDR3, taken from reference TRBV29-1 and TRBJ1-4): SAVISQKPSRDICQRGTSLTIQCQVDSQVTMMFWYRQQPGQSLTLIATANQGSEATYESGFVIDKFPISRPNLTFSTLTVSNMSPEDSSIYLCSVDIGGRGEKPFFGSGTQLSVL.

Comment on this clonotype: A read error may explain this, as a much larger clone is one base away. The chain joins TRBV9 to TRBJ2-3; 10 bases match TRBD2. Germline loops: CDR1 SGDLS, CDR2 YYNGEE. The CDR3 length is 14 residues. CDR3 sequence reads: CASSVATSGATRYF. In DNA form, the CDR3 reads TGTGCCAGCAGCGTAGCTACTAGCGGGGCGACGCGGTATTTT. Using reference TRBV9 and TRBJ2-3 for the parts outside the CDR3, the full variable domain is DSGVTQTPKHLITATGQRVTLRCSPRSGDLSVYWYQQSLDQGLQFLIQYYNGEERAKGNILERFSAQQFPDLHSELNLSSLELGDSALYFCASSVATSGATRYFGPGTRLTVL.

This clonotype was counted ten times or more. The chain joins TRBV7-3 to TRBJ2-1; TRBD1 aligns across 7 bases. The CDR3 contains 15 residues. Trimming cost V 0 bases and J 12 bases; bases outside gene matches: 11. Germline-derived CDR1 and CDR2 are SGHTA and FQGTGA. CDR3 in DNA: TGTGCCAGCAGCTTAACCGAGGGGGCTTTCGGCGGGCAGTTCTTC. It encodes CASSLTEGAFGGQFF. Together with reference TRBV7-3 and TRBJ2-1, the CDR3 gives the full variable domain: GAGVSQTPSNKVTEKGKYVELRCDPISGHTALYWYRQSLGQGPEFLIYFQGTGAADDSGLPNDRFFAVRPEGSVSTLKIQRTERGDSAVYLCASSLTEGAFGGQFFGPGTRLTVL.

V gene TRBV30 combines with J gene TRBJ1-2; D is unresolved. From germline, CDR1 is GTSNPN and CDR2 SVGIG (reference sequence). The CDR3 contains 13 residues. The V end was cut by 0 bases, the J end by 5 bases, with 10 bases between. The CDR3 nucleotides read TGTGCCTGGAGTGTAGAAGCGAGTTATGGCTACACCTTC. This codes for CAWSVEASYGYTF.

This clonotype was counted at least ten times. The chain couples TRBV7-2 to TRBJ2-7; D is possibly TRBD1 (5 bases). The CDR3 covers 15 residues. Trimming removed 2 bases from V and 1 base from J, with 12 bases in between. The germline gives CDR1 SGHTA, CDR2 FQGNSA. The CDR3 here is CASSLSKGWSYEQYF. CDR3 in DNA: TGTGCCAGCAGCTTATCTAAGGGGTGGTCCTACGAGCAGTACTTC.

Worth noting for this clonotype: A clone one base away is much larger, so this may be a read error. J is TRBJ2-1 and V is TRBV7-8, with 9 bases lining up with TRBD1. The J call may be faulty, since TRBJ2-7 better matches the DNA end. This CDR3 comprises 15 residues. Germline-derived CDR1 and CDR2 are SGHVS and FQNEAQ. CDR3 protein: CASSTQGALPNEQYF. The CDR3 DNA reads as TGTGCCAGCAGCACACAGGGGGCACTCCCCAATGAGCAGTACTTC.

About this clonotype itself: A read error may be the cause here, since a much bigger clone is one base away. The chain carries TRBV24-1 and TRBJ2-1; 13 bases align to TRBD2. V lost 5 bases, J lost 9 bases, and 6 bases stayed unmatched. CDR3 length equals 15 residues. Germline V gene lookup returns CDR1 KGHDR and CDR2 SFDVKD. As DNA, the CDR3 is TGTGCCACCAGTGCCCGGACTAGCGGGGGCCCTGAGCAGTTCTTC. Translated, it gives CATSARTSGGPEQFF.